Following are 24 T cell receptor beta chains from one sample sequenced in a study of CD8+ T cells in alopecia areata. Treatment here: oral pan-JAK inhibitor, 5-10 mg twice daily. RNA was extracted and reverse transcribed into cDNA as the sequencing template. Generated by immunoSEQ multiplex PCR, the TCRdb table keeps only in-frame clones and is missing some. The sample yields 150,000 to 250,000 clones, 58% seen once. Sequencing used CD4+ T cells sorted from blood, obtained at week 24, from a patient treated with tofacitinib. These TCRs come from a human donor with alopecia areata.

This clone has a handful of counts. This chain links TRBV18 with TRBJ2-5; D may match TRBD1 or TRBD2 (6 bases each). Trimming stripped 3 bases from V and 1 base from J, with 9 bases between. Germline assignment: CDR1 KGHSH and CDR2 LQKENI. The CDR3 has 14 amino acids. CDR3: CASSPSGAQETQYF. The CDR3 DNA is TGTGCCAGCTCACCTTCGGGGGCCCAAGAGACCCAGTACTTC.

This clone has more than one count but fewer than ten. This chain uses TRBV19 with TRBJ2-7, with a tentative D call TRBD1 (5 bases). CDR3 length: 16 residues. Germline lookup yields CDR1 LNHDA and CDR2 SQIVND (reference sequence). Trimming took off 5 bases at V and 2 bases at J, with 19 bases between the two ends. The CDR3, as DNA: TGTGCCAGTAGTCCCCAAAGTAGAACAGGTGCCTACGAGCAGTACTTC. This translates into CASSPQSRTGAYEQYF.

The DNA of the CDR3 is TGTGCCAGCAGCTTGGACGGCAGGGTCACCTATGGCTACACCTTC. Its translation: CASSLDGRVTYGYTF. V usage is TRBV7-3 and J usage is TRBJ1-2, with D perhaps TRBD1 (5 bases). Per germline, CDR1 SGHTA and CDR2 FQGTGA. V lost 3 bases, J lost 4 bases, and 15 bases lay in between. CDR3 size: 15 residues.

The chain has TRBV5-4 and TRBJ2-1, with TRBD1 matching 8 bases. This CDR3 region has 16 residues. Trimming took 1 base from V and 5 from J; bases not matched to a gene: 8. Germline CDR1 reads SGHNT; CDR2 reads YYREEE (reference sequence). CDR3 in DNA: TGTGCCAGCAGCTTGCCGCCCGGACAGGGCGACAATGAGCAGTTCTTC. It specifies CASSLPPGQGDNEQFF.

The CDR3 region is CASRRGWDTEAFF. CDR3 in DNA: TGTGCCAGCCGACGGGGCTGGGACACTGAAGCTTTCTTT. This chain joins TRBV27 and TRBJ1-1; tentatively, D is TRBD1 (5 bases). The CDR3 is 13 amino acids. CDR1 is MNHEY and CDR2 is SMNVEV in the germline V gene (reference sequence). Trimming shortened V by 8 bases and J by 3 bases, and 13 bases separated the two germline ends.

This chain joins TRBV5-1 and TRBJ2-5; D is uncertain. The V gene's germline CDR1 is SGHRS and CDR2 YFSETQ. This CDR3 has 12 residues. Trimming took 4 bases from V and 4 from J, leaving 8 bases between them. CDR3 residues: CASSTGRETQYF. CDR3 nucleotides: TGCGCCAGCAGCACTGGCCGAGAGACCCAGTACTTC.

This chain's CDR3 is CAISERDMVQYF. As DNA, the CDR3 is TGTGCCATCAGTGAGAGGGACATGGTACAGTACTTC. The chain combines TRBV10-3 with TRBJ2-5, with D possibly TRBD1 on 6 matching bases. Germline lookup yields CDR1 ENHRY and CDR2 SYGVKD. Between the trimmed V and J ends, which lost 2 bases and 11 bases, there was a span of 12 bases. The CDR3 runs to 12 residues.

This clone occurred a few times. The rearrangement links TRBV5-6 to TRBJ2-1; D possibly corresponds to TRBD1 (6 bases). V was shortened by 3 bases and J by 16 bases, with 17 bases between the two germline ends. From germline, CDR1 is SGHDT and CDR2 YYEEEE. This CDR3 region has 12 residues. CDR3 DNA sequence: TGTGCCAGCAGCTCTGGGGGCGATTCCACTTTCTTC. This codes for CASSSGGDSTFF.

The chain combines TRBV4-1 with TRBJ2-3; 10 nucleotides align to TRBD2. The CDR3 has 17 residues. With V trimmed by 4 bases and J by 3 bases, 10 bases remained unmatched. Per germline, CDR1 MGHRA and CDR2 YSYEKL. CDR3 DNA sequence: TGCGCCAGCAGCCTAGCGGGACTAGCGAAGGAGACAGATACGCAGTATTTT. It yields the protein CASSLAGLAKETDTQYF.

J is TRBJ1-1 and V is TRBV5-1; D gene uncertain. CDR1 is SGHRS, CDR2 YFSETQ, per germline. V lost 5 bases to trimming and J lost 1 base, with 9 bases between them. The length of the CDR3 is 13 residues. The CDR3 sequence is CASSGQTNTEAFF. The CDR3 nucleotides are TGCGCCAGCAGTGGCCAGACGAACACTGAAGCTTTCTTT.

The genes are TRBV5-1 and TRBJ2-2, with D tentatively TRBD2 (6 bases). Germline-derived CDR1 and CDR2 are SGHRS and YFSETQ. V was clipped by 2 bases and J by 5 bases, with 10 bases between them. This CDR3 contains 14 residues. CDR3 DNA sequence: TGCGCCAGCAGCTTTGATGGGGGGACCGGGGAGCTGTTTTTT. It encodes CASSFDGGTGELFF.

This chain links TRBV9 with TRBJ1-3; the D is unclear. Germline assignment: CDR1 SGDLS and CDR2 YYNGEE. CDR3 length: 14 amino acids. Trimming took off 3 bases at V and 4 bases at J, with 11 bases between the two ends. CDR3 amino acids: CASSARTTGNTIYF. CDR3 DNA sequence: TGTGCCAGCAGCGCTCGGACGACCGGAAACACCATATATTTT.

V is TRBV5-6 and J is TRBJ2-3; D uncertain. Germline values: CDR1 SGHDT, CDR2 YYEEEE. The V end was cut by 2 bases, the J end by 2 bases, with 9 bases between. There are 14 residues in the CDR3. The CDR3 nucleotides are TGTGCCAGCAGCTTATATGGGGACACAGATACGCAGTATTTT. The encoded protein is CASSLYGDTDTQYF.

This clone was seen only a few times. This rearrangement joins TRBV4-3 to TRBJ2-3; 7 nucleotides agree with TRBD2. This CDR3 spans 15 amino acids. Germline loops: CDR1 LGHNA, CDR2 YSLEER. Trimming cost V 4 bases and J 2 bases; bases outside gene matches: 6. This CDR3 is CASSLVGGDTDTQYF. CDR3 DNA: TGCGCCAGCAGCCTCGTGGGGGGGGACACAGATACGCAGTATTTT.

This clone was picked up a small number of times. This rearrangement joins TRBV27 to TRBJ2-7, with a possible D match to TRBD1 (5 bases). CDR3 size: 13 residues. Germline-derived CDR1 and CDR2 are MNHEY and SMNVEV (reference sequence). Trimming removed 6 bases from V and 6 bases from J, with 15 bases in between. The CDR3 region is CASRAAGPGEQYF. In DNA form, the CDR3 reads TGTGCCAGCAGGGCGGCAGGGCCGGGCGAGCAGTACTTC.

The chain has TRBV30 and TRBJ2-2, with D unclear. This CDR3 spans 13 amino acids. V shed 4 bases and J shed 1 base, with 7 bases lying between them. The germline CDR1 and CDR2 sequences are GTSNPN and SVGIG (reference sequence). CDR3 DNA sequence: TGTGCCTGGACTCACGGGAACACCGGGGAGCTGTTTTTT. It encodes CAWTHGNTGELFF.

This chain joins TRBV9 and TRBJ2-7, with 10 nucleotides matching TRBD2. Trimming took 0 bases from V and 6 from J; bases not matched to a gene: 9. Germline-derived CDR1 and CDR2 are SGDLS and YYNGEE. CDR3 length: 16 residues. The CDR3 bases are TGTGCCAGCAGCGTAGGCGGGAAGGTAGCGGGGGGCGAGCAGTACTTC. It is translated as CASSVGGKVAGGEQYF.

The rearrangement uses TRBV7-2 and TRBJ1-6; D is unresolved. The CDR3 extends over 15 amino acids. Germline CDR1 is SGHTA and CDR2 is FQGNSA. V shed 1 base and J shed 4 bases, with 8 bases lying between them. The CDR3 DNA follows: TGTGCCAGCAGCTTAGTAGCAGGTTATAATTCACCCCTCCACTTT. Translating it yields CASSLVAGYNSPLHF.

The rearrangement uses TRBV7-9 and TRBJ1-2; no reliable D call. The CDR3 length is 15 residues. Trimming took 4 bases from V and 3 from J, leaving 15 bases between them. In germline, CDR1 is SEHNR, CDR2 FQNEAQ (reference sequence). DNA for the CDR3: TGTGCCAGCAGCTACGGACGAGTGGGGTACTATGGCTACACCTTC. Encoded protein: CASSYGRVGYYGYTF.

The CDR3 reads CANADRVGYGYTF. Here the CDR3 DNA reads TGTGCCAACGCCGACAGGGTGGGTTATGGCTACACCTTC. This rearrangement joins TRBV30 to TRBJ1-2; 7 bases are shared with TRBD1. CDR3 length: 13 residues. After removal of 8 bases from V and 5 bases from J, the junction contained 11 bases not matched to a gene. Germline V gene lookup returns CDR1 GTSNPN and CDR2 SVGIG (reference sequence).

V gene TRBV5-6 combines with J gene TRBJ1-1; D is undetermined. Germline V gene sequence: CDR1 SGHDT, CDR2 YYEEEE. V shed 4 bases and J shed 6 bases, with 10 bases lying between them. The CDR3 is made up of 12 amino acids. DNA for the CDR3: TGTGCCAGCAGCGTCCGCAGCGCTGAAGCTTTCTTT. Translation gives CASSVRSAEAFF.

The J gene is TRBJ2-2, the V gene TRBV9; D gene ambiguous. Trimming pared 0 bases from V and 8 bases from J, leaving 11 bases between. This CDR3 is built from 14 residues. CDR1 is SGDLS and CDR2 is YYNGEE in the germline V gene. The CDR3 DNA reads TGTGCCAGCAGCGTAGGATCAGCAATGGGGGAGCTGTTTTTT. As protein: CASSVGSAMGELFF.

The chain uses TRBV18 and TRBJ1-1; D gene unclear. V lost 2 bases and J lost 1, with 5 bases in between. This CDR3 spans 13 amino acids. CDR1 and CDR2 from the germline V gene are KGHSH and LQKENI. The CDR3 protein is CASSPDKNTEAFF. In DNA, the CDR3 is TGTGCCAGCTCACCAGACAAGAACACTGAAGCTTTCTTT.

This rearrangement joins TRBV7-6 to TRBJ2-1; the D gene is possibly TRBD2 (5 bases). Trimming removed 1 base from V and 6 bases from J, with 10 bases in between. Germline CDR1 reads SGHVS; CDR2 reads FNYEAQ. This CDR3 has 14 amino acids. The CDR3 here is CASSLEAASNEQFF. The CDR3 coding sequence is TGTGCCAGCAGCTTAGAAGCGGCAAGCAATGAGCAGTTCTTC. Complete variable domain (other parts from reference TRBV7-6 and TRBJ2-1): GAGVSQSPRYKVTKRGQDVALRCDPISGHVSLYWYRQALGQGPEFLTYFNYEAQQDKSGLPNDRFSAERPEGSISTLTIQRTEQRDSAMYRCASSLEAASNEQFFGPGTRLTVL.